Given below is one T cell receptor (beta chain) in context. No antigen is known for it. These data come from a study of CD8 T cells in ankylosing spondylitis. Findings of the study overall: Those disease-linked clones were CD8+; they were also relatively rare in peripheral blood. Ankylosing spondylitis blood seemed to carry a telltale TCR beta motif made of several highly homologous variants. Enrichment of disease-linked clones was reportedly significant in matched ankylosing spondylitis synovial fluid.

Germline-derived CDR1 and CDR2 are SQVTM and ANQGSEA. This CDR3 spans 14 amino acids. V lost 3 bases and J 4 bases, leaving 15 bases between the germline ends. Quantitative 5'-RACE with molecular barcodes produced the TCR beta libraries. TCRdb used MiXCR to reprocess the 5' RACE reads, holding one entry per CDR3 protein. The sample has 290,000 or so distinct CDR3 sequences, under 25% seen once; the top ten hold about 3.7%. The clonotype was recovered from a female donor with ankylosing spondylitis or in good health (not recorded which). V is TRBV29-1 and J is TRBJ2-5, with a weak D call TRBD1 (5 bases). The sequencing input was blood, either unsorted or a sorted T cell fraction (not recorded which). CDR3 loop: CSVDVARVGETQYF. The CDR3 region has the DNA TGCAGCGTTGATGTAGCCAGGGTGGGAGAGACCCAGTACTTC.